A single T cell receptor beta chain is shown here with its context. The target of this receptor is not known. No qualities accompany the bases; no much larger clone lies one base away. These data come from a study of long-term antiretroviral therapy in people with HIV (dated 2022 in TCRdb). As for the study more broadly: The earliest samples were collected roughly a decade before the 2015 WHO recommendation for immediate ART, at a time when ART was usually postponed until CD4 counts fell. A retrospective serial study tested whether ART initiation and durable HIV suppression were associated with changes in peripheral blood TRB repertoire composition and diversity. A total of 150 to 200 cryopreserved PBMC samples were contributed to the cohort by 30 adults with confirmed HIV infection, with samples collected serially over a mean of approximately six years (range 1-12). Of the 30 participants with HIV, 10 to 11 were female. No cross-contamination during QIAcube processing was seen in test extractions of a monoclonal T-cell line run alongside 30 or so polyclonal samples. Results the study describes overall, beyond this receptor: Because pre-ART samples had limited cell numbers, unsorted PBMC were profiled rather than sorted CD4+ and CD8+ T cells. Since PBMC availability was limited, sequencing covered only the TCR beta chain, with no alpha chain pairing. Inferences about post-ART repertoire changes were limited because no data were available on ART adherence, viral resistance or therapy changes. ART initiation was associated with a significant increase in TRB diversity, but diversity stayed significantly below transplant donor controls even after long-term ART. Expanded TRB clones identified before ART initiation dominated the repertoire across all time points, though the dominance fluctuated and decreased in many PLHIV after ART. The samples were dated from about 2004 to 2017, and the ART regimens that were used may be less effective than current ART regimens. HIV repertoires had narrower CDR3 length ranges than controls, and the network structure suggested an antigen-experienced repertoire that shifted only slightly toward naive after ART.

To be included, a participant needed at least one PBMC sample from before ART initiation plus at least two post-ART samples. Treatment was received in the United States of America by all participants with HIV. Before DNA extraction, cryopreserved samples containing about 0.9-11 million PBMC were thawed and washed. At the time of the earliest PBMC sample, participants with HIV were aged between about 23 and 54 years. Each participant contributed PBMC samples from 1-4 timepoints before ART initiation and 2-8 timepoints after ART initiation, with a median of 7 samples. For every participant, serial HIV viral load, CD4+ T-cell count, ART history and demographic data were obtained. A Qiagen kit on a QIAcube was used to extract genomic DNA from unsorted PBMC, with samples processed in batches of 12. Sequencing of the TRB variable region was done with the immunoSEQ hsTCRB v3.0 assay at survey level resolution. The targeted TRB sequencing depth was roughly 40,000-55,000 T-cell genomes per sample. Pooled TRB libraries were sequenced on an Illumina MiSeq with a v3 150-cycle kit. Processing in the source paper ran as follows. Repertoire analysis was run in R within a reproducible Nextflow workflow that covered QC, data transformation and analysis. LymphoSeq2, an R package for AIRR-Seq data exploration, was used to implement custom analyses. After excluding a handful of samples that yielded fewer than 5000 total TRB sequences, around 190 HIV repertoires remained for analysis. Among the 170 to 200 HIV repertoires that were kept, around 60 were collected before ART initiation and over 120 were collected after ART initiation. Repertoires were downsampled to 5000 TRB nucleotide sequences, with summary statistics averaged over 100 downsampling iterations. Only TRB sequences with CDR3 regions of at least seven amino acids were retained for analysis. Diversity was assessed using a clonality score derived from Shannon entropy and using the Gini coefficient. In the repertoire networks, any two of the top 5000 CDR3 amino acid sequences were connected whenever the two sequences differed by an edit distance of one. For TRB CDR3 amino acid sequences, GLIPH2 was used to predict antigen specificity groups and MHC restriction. To flag known CMV, EBV, HIV or tissue antigen associations, CDR3 amino acid sequences were matched against VDJdb and McPAS-TCR. Pre-ART, post-ART and control groups were compared with Wilcoxon signed-rank tests and Holm-Bonferroni correction. TCRdb stores this immuneACCESS table with in-frame sequences only. Part of the clones is absent; in the studies checked, under half of the shortfall reflects unresolved V genes, and no reason is known for the rest. V and J calls and clone size are as listed in that table; D and trimming were resolved from the DNA. Recorded for this sample are about 20,000 clones; 90% of them occurred a single time. The ten biggest clones cover about 9.3% of the sample.

This TCR was sampled from a woman younger than 45 with HIV. The sample consisted of unsorted PBMCs, taken 4.2 to 4.5 years before starting antiretroviral therapy.

The CDR3 region reads CASSLVRGNTEAFF. Read as DNA, the sequence is TGTGCCAGCAGCTTAGTCCGGGGGAACACTGAAGCTTTCTTT. This sequence uses TRBV7-9 and TRBJ1-1; the D gene identity is not certain. V is cut by 1 base and J by 1 base, and the space between the germline ends is 7 bases. Inclusive of the bounding cysteine and phenylalanine, the CDR3 is 14 residues long. Only the CDR3 DNA is retained, 42 bases long and in frame from the first base. Based on the germline V gene (reference sequence), the CDR1 and CDR2 sequences are SEHNR and FQNEAQ.